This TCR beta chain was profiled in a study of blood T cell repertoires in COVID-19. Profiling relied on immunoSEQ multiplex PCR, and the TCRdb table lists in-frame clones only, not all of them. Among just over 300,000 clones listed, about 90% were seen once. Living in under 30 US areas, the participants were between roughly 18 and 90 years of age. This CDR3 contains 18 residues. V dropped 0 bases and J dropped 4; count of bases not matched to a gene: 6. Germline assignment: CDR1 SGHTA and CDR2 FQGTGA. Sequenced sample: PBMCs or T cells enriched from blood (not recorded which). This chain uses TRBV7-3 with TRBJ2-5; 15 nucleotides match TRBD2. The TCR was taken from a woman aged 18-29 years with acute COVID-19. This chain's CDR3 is CASSLTGLAGGKRETQYF. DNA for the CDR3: TGTGCCAGCAGCTTAACTGGACTAGCGGGAGGGAAGCGAGAGACCCAGTACTTC.